This T cell receptor (beta chain) appears in the sequencing data of a study of blood T cells in healthy people across ages. Study-level background: Using template switching, researchers captured about one barcoded beta molecule for each two T cells.

This clonotype has just one count. Its antigen is undetermined. A second PCR of roughly 6 to 12 cycles used a sample-barcoded 5' primer and a J-beta primer mix. Each of the cDNA molecules was tagged by a template-switch adaptor with 12 random nucleotides. TCRdb reanalysed the 5' RACE reads using MiXCR and keeps one entry per CDR3 protein. The table has under 2,000,000 distinct CDR3 sequences, about 50% seen once. Study-wide findings and caveats: Per million T cells, TCR beta diversity dropped roughly linearly as age increased.

Sequencing used blood. This TCR was recovered from a woman in her forties in good health.

This CDR3 is CASSPGARSITGELFF. In DNA, the CDR3 is TGTGCCAGCAGCCCTGGGGCGCGCTCGATCACCGGGGAGCTGTTTTTT. This rearrangement joins TRBV7-9 to TRBJ2-2, with D perhaps TRBD1 (5 bases). Germline V gene lookup returns CDR1 SEHNR and CDR2 FQNEAQ (reference sequence). The CDR3 extends over 16 amino acids. Trimming removed 5 bases at V and 4 bases at J, with 17 bases between.